This T cell receptor (beta chain) was recovered during a study of cytomegalovirus exposure and HLA in healthy donors. Whole-study context: Of all 360 or so donors who were genotyped, 81% belonged to the Caucasian-associated ancestry cluster. Study-wide results and caveats: In a later analysis, specific HLA alleles were associated with 15,000 to 20,000 TCR beta sequences at a 0.05 false discovery rate. An assumption of roughly uniform sequencing depth across donors underlay the presence/absence analyses.

The CDR3 loop spans 17 amino acids. Germline V gives CDR1 MDHEN, CDR2 SYDVKM. The ends were cut back, 2 bases at V and 4 bases at J, with 20 bases in the middle. 13 Jbeta primers and 60 Vbeta primers were used for the PCR. Measured with immunoSEQ multiplex PCR; TCRdb has only the in-frame clones, and not every one. In the table there are 90,000 to 120,000 clones, around 77% of which are singletons. Of note for this clone: Its antigen is not identified.

The sample taken for sequencing was PBMCs. The clonotype comes from a male donor in good health and CMV-seronegative. The chain links TRBV28 to TRBJ2-5; D not resolved. The CDR3 DNA reads as TGTGCCAGCAGTTTACCTTCCTCCAGTTGGCGCGGAGAGACCCAGTACTTC. This translates into CASSLPSSSWRGETQYF.